Below are 3 T cell receptor beta chains sequenced from a single sample in a study of control samples from healthy donors and cancer patients. Method: immunoSEQ multiplex PCR; TCRdb's copy keeps in-frame clones and lacks some. The sample has approximately 150,000 clones, around 90% seen once. Input material: blood. All receptors come from a man in his thirties or forties in good health.

The V and J genes are TRBV10-3 and TRBJ1-2, with D possibly TRBD1 on 6 matching bases. This CDR3 contains 13 residues. V shed 6 bases and J shed 6 bases, with 14 bases lying between them. In germline, CDR1 is ENHRY, CDR2 SYGVKD. This CDR3 reads CAIRTGELNGYTF. The CDR3 DNA sequence: TGTGCCATCAGGACAGGAGAACTAAATGGCTACACCTTC.

A note on this clone: Other DNA sequences within the sample encode an identical CDR3. The J gene is TRBJ2-7, the V gene TRBV27; the D gene is possibly TRBD2 (5 bases). The ends were cut back, 5 bases at V and 4 bases at J, with 6 bases in the middle. Germline-derived CDR1 and CDR2 are MNHEY and SMNVEV (reference sequence). The length of the CDR3 is 11 residues. CDR3 sequence reads: CASSRGYEQYF. The CDR3 DNA follows: TGTGCCAGCAGTAGAGGGTACGAGCAGTACTTC.

The chain carries TRBV6-5 and TRBJ2-2, with D hard to call. There are 13 residues in the CDR3. The V and J ends lost 7 bases and 5 bases respectively, with 11 bases between them. CDR1 is MNHEY, CDR2 SVGAGI, per germline. The CDR3, as DNA: TGTGCCAGCACAAAAAGAGGAACCGGGGAGCTGTTTTTT. Its translation: CASTKRGTGELFF.